Sequencing of this TCR beta chain was carried out in a study of T cell repertoires in cytomegalovirus infection. Ten or more counts support this clonotype. Its target is not known. TCRdb reprocessed the reads with MiXCR, giving one entry per CDR3 protein. The data contain about 340,000 distinct CDR3 sequences, about 29% of them singletons. The CDR3 extends over 15 amino acids. The V segment lost 2 bases and the J segment 4 bases; nucleotides outside the gene matches: 3. The germline gives CDR1 SGHVS, CDR2 FNYEAQ. The sample in question was cultured PBMCs, obtained from culture after CMV antigen stimulation. This receptor was obtained from a human donor in good health (CMV status not recorded). Some clones in this sample may be carry-over from other donors' samples. This rearrangement joins TRBV7-6 to TRBJ2-5, with 11 bases fitting TRBD1. The chain's CDR3 is CASSLRTGGRETQYF. Here the CDR3 DNA reads TGTGCCAGCAGCTTAAGGACAGGGGGCCGAGAGACCCAGTACTTC.